Included here is one TCR beta chain sequence, with context. As yet, its antigen is unknown. This sample was taken from a study of shared clonotypes between healthy human individuals. Overall study findings and caveats: Naive CD4 clonotype sharing across a few donors was around 5.5%.

The repertoire was sequenced with immunoSEQ multiplex PCR; TCRdb's copy has only in-frame clones and lacks some. The table shows about 2.4 million clones, with roughly 93% occurring only once. The CDR3 spans 15 residues. Germline CDR1 MDHEN, CDR2 SYDVKM. The V end lost 6 bases, the J end lost 6 bases, and 15 bases lay between the germline ends. This clonotype originated in a man aged 18-30 years in good health. Some clones in this sample may be carry-over from other donors' samples. Material: naive CD4+ T cells from PBMCs. Subset reported: CD45RA+ positively selected. The chain has TRBV28 and TRBJ1-6; D gene unclear. CDR3 DNA: TGTGCCAGCAGGAGTCAAGGAGCTTTTAATTCACCCCTCCACTTT. Its protein product is CASRSQGAFNSPLHF. Using reference TRBV28 and TRBJ1-6 for the parts outside the CDR3, the full variable domain is DVKVTQSSRYLVKRTGEKVFLECVQDMDHENMFWYRQDPGLGLRLIYFSYDVKMKEKGDIPEGYSVSREKKERFSLILESASTNQTSMYLCASRSQGAFNSPLHFGNGTRLTVT.